This is a list of T cell receptor beta chains from one sample in a study of CXCR3-negative and CXCR3-positive naive CD8 T cells. TCRdb reanalyzed the 5' RACE reads and collapses them to one entry per CDR3 protein, without DNA. The table lists over 150,000 distinct CDR3 sequences. Sequenced: naive CXCR3+ CD8+ T cells from blood. The receptors originated from a human donor in good health. Some clones in this sample may be carry-over from other donors' samples. Each CDR3 is given with its conserved first and last residue.

V: TRBV15; J: TRBJ2-3; CDR3: CATSRERHGGDTQYF
V: TRBV19; J: TRBJ2-1; CDR3: CASQTGGREQFF
V: TRBV7-9; J: TRBJ2-1; CDR3: CASSSDRASYNEQFF
V: TRBV12-3/TRBV12-4; J: TRBJ2-3; CDR3: CASNREAGTDTQYF
V: TRBV20-1; J: TRBJ1-2; CDR3: CSARAKLAPNYGYTF
V: TRBV14; J: TRBJ2-1; CDR3: CASSPPTKAGDEQFF
V: TRBV5-1; J: TRBJ2-1; CDR3: CASFVEEYNEQFF
V: TRBV7-2; J: TRBJ2-1; CDR3: CASSLDPRGVQFF
V: TRBV15; J: TRBJ2-7; CDR3: CATSRERNPSYEQYF
V: TRBV20-1; J: TRBJ1-1; CDR3: CSASDRVNTEAFF
V: TRBV28; J: TRBJ1-5; CDR3: CASTLGVVDQPQHF
V: TRBV7-8; J: TRBJ1-2; CDR3: CASSYWGVGGSYGYTF
V: TRBV23-1; J: TRBJ2-3; CDR3: CASTPPARGTDTQYF